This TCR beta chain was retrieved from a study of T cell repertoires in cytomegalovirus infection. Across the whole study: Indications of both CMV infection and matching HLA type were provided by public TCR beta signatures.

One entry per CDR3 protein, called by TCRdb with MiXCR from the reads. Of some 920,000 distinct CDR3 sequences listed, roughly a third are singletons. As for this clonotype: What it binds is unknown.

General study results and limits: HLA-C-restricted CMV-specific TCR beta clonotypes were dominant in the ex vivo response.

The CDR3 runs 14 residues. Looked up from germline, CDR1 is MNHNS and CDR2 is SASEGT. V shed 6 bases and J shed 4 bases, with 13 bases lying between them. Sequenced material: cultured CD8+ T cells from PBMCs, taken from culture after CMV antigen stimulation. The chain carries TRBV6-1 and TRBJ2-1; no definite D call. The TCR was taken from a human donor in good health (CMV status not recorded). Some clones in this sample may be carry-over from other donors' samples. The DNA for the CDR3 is TGTGCCAGCAGCCCAGGAAGACCATACAATGAGCAGTTCTTC. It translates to CASSPGRPYNEQFF.